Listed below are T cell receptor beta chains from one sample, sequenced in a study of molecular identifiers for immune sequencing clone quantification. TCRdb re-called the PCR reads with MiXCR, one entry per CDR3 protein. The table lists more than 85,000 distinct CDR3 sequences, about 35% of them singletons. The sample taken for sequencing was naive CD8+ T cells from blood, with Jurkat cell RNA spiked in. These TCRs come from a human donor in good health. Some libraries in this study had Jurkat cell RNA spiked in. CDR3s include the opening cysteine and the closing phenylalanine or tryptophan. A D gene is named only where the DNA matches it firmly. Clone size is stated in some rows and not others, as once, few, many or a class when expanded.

CDR3 DNA: TGTGCCAGCAGTTTAGGGACTAGTTTCGACGAGCAGTACTTC; CDR3 protein: CASSLGTSFDEQYF; D gene: TRBD2; clone size: many; V gene: TRBV28; J gene: TRBJ2-7
CDR3 DNA: TGCGCCTGCAGCCAAGAGGGAGCGGGGCCAGATACGCAGTATTTT; CDR3 protein: CACSQEGAGPDTQYF; D gene: TRBD2; clone size: .; V gene: TRBV4-3; J gene: TRBJ2-3
CDR3 DNA: TGTGCCAGCAGCAAAAGGGAGGGACGAGGGGCCAGAACGACCTACGAGCAGTACTTC; CDR3 protein: CASSKREGRGARTTYEQYF; D gene: .; clone size: few; V gene: TRBV21-1; J gene: TRBJ2-7
CDR3 DNA: TGTGCCAGCTCAGCGGGAGCCTACAATGAGCAGTTCTTC; CDR3 protein: CASSAGAYNEQFF; D gene: TRBD2; clone size: .; V gene: TRBV9; J gene: TRBJ2-1
CDR3 DNA: TGCAGCGTCGAACCAGCTCCGCTTTTCCACTTT; CDR3 protein: CSVEPAPLFHF; D gene: .; clone size: .; V gene: TRBV29-1; J gene: TRBJ1-6
CDR3 DNA: TGCGCCAGCAGCACTCACGGGGGGCCCTCCGAGCAGTACTTC; CDR3 protein: CASSTHGGPSEQYF; D gene: .; clone size: .; V gene: TRBV4-1; J gene: TRBJ2-7
CDR3 DNA: TGTGCCAGTAGTATTGGGGACGGAAAGTACCAAGAGACCCAGTACTTC; CDR3 protein: CASSIGDGKYQETQYF; D gene: .; clone size: .; V gene: TRBV19; J gene: TRBJ2-5
CDR3 DNA: TGTGCCAGCACAGTTGCGGGCTCCTACAATGAGCAGTTCTTC; CDR3 protein: CASTVAGSYNEQFF; D gene: .; clone size: .; V gene: TRBV6-5; J gene: TRBJ2-1
CDR3 DNA: TGTGCCAGCAGCATGGAGGCGGGAGATACGCAGTATTTT; CDR3 protein: CASSMEAGDTQYF; D gene: .; clone size: many; V gene: TRBV7-2; J gene: TRBJ2-3
CDR3 DNA: TGTGCCAGCAGTAAGGACAACTACGAGCAGTACTTC; CDR3 protein: CASSKDNYEQYF; D gene: .; clone size: few; V gene: TRBV6-5; J gene: TRBJ2-7
CDR3 DNA: TGTGCCAGCAGCTTAAGCGTTCATTCTTTCACAGATACGCAGTATTTT; CDR3 protein: CASSLSVHSFTDTQYF; D gene: .; clone size: many; V gene: TRBV7-2; J gene: TRBJ2-3
CDR3 DNA: TGTGCCAGCAGCTTAGGAGACAGGTCGTACGAGCAGTACTTC; CDR3 protein: CASSLGDRSYEQYF; D gene: .; clone size: .; V gene: TRBV7-6; J gene: TRBJ2-7
CDR3 DNA: TGTGCCAGCAGCTTGGTTCCCAGTTCCTACGAGCAGTACTTC; CDR3 protein: CASSLVPSSYEQYF; D gene: .; clone size: few; V gene: TRBV5-8; J gene: TRBJ2-7
CDR3 DNA: TGTGCCAGCAGCGGAGGGGGCGAGAGCAATCAGCCCCAGCATTTT; CDR3 protein: CASSGGGESNQPQHF; D gene: TRBD1; clone size: few; V gene: TRBV7-9; J gene: TRBJ1-5
CDR3 DNA: TGTGCCATCGGCGGAGAGACCCAGTACTTC; CDR3 protein: CAIGGETQYF; D gene: .; clone size: .; V gene: TRBV10-3; J gene: TRBJ2-5
CDR3 DNA: TGTGCCAGCAGCCAGGAAGACAGTTACGGGCGGTTCTTC; CDR3 protein: CASSQEDSYGRFF; D gene: .; clone size: few; V gene: TRBV14; J gene: TRBJ2-1
CDR3 DNA: TGCAGCGTAGTGACAGGGGGTTTTTACGAGCAGTACTTC; CDR3 protein: CSVVTGGFYEQYF; D gene: TRBD1; clone size: few; V gene: TRBV29-1; J gene: TRBJ2-7